The T cell receptor (beta chain) described here comes from a study of PD-L1 blockade in urothelial cancer. The data were produced by immunoSEQ multiplex PCR, yet TCRdb's version contains in-frame clones alone and is incomplete. The table includes 45,000 to 50,000 clones, roughly 78% detected once. The CDR3 covers 15 residues. Germline V gene data show CDR1 as SEHNR and CDR2 as FQNEAQ (reference sequence). Trimming left V 2 bases short and J 2 bases short, with 13 bases between. As for time point: pretreatment peripheral blood. Sequences were derived from PBMCs, sampled around atezolizumab (anti-PD-L1) treatment. This TCR derives from a man between 70 and 80 years old with urothelial cancer. The rearrangement uses TRBV7-9 and TRBJ2-7; possibly TRBD2 for D (6 bases). CDR3 sequence reads: CASSLLWGGTYEQYF. The CDR3 DNA sequence: TGTGCCAGCAGCTTACTCTGGGGCGGGACCTACGAGCAGTACTTC.